This entry describes one T cell receptor beta chain. Within the sample, other DNA sequences also encode this same CDR3. This specimen belongs to a study of blood T cell repertoires in COVID-19. Study context: COVID-19 samples from acute and convalescent phases originated in the United States, Italy and Spain.

In the original analysis: Reference gene primer amplification in the assay estimated nucleated cell counts. Data came from immunoSEQ multiplex PCR; TCRdb stores just in-frame clones and leaves some out. That table furnishes V, J and clone size, whereas the DNA furnished D and trimming. The sample contains around 250,000 clones, about 86% of which appear only once. The receptor's source is a man between 45 and 60 years old with active or convalescent COVID-19. The sample comprised peripheral blood.

The CDR3 loop reads CASSRDRGETQYF. In nucleotides, the CDR3 is TGTGCCAGCAGCCGGGACAGGGGAGAGACCCAGTACTTC. V and J are TRBV11-1 and TRBJ2-5; 10 nucleotides match TRBD1. The J segment lost 4 bases and the V segment lost 5 bases, leaving 1 base of the junction unmatched. The germline V gene has CDR1 SGHAT and CDR2 FQDESV (reference sequence). The CDR3 is 13 residues long. The whole variable domain, remainder taken from reference TRBV11-1 and TRBJ2-5, is EAEVAQSPRYKITEKSQAVAFWCDPISGHATLYWYRQILGQGPELLVQFQDESVVDDSQLPKDRFSAERLKGVDSTLKIQPAELGDSAMYLCASSRDRGETQYFGPGTRLLVL.